One T cell receptor beta chain is described in this entry. Its antigen is not identified. This specimen comes from a study of cytomegalovirus exposure and HLA in healthy donors. Vbeta (60) and Jbeta (13) primers were used in the PCR. Using immunoSEQ multiplex PCR, the repertoire was profiled, and TCRdb retains in-frame clones only, with some absent. This table holds approximately 170,000 clones, around three quarters found once. Study conclusions and caveats: For most subjects, TCR beta sequences were reported to predict HLA-A and HLA-B alleles with accuracy. Most TCR sequences were seen very rarely across donors, but some public TCRs occurred in many.

The germline CDR1 and CDR2 sequences are SEHNR and FQNEAQ (reference sequence). This CDR3 has 15 residues. V was shortened by 0 bases and J by 6 bases, with 12 bases between the two germline ends. Sequencing was done on a sample of PBMCs. This TCR came from a woman between 40 and 50 years old in good health and CMV-seronegative. The chain recombines TRBV7-9 with TRBJ1-5; D perhaps matches TRBD1 (6 bases). The CDR3 here is CASSLAGGAIQPQHF. In nucleotides, the CDR3 is TGTGCCAGCAGCTTAGCTGGGGGCGCGATTCAGCCCCAGCATTTT.